This T cell receptor (beta chain) was found in a study of blood T cell repertoires in COVID-19. As for the study in general: Italy, Spain and the United States were the sources of the convalescent and acute COVID-19 samples.

In the source study's methods: Amplification of reference gene primers was used by the study to estimate nucleated cell counts. Clones were read by immunoSEQ multiplex PCR, and TCRdb kept only the in-frame ones, dropping some. V and J calls and clone size are those listed in that table; D and trimming were worked out from the DNA. Of over 120,000 clones in the sample, around 87% were seen once. Germline V gene data show CDR1 as KGHSH and CDR2 as LQKENI. The CDR3 is 14 amino acids. J was trimmed by 4 bases and V by 5 bases; bases with no gene match: 3. Researchers sorted participants into cohorts using their self-reported clinical history. Donors in Cohort 3 counted as recovered after two negative PCRs, clearance, or symptom resolution.

V and J are TRBV18 and TRBJ2-1; TRBD2 aligns across 9 bases. What was sequenced was PBMCs or T cells enriched from blood (not recorded which). The clonotype originates from a man in his fifties or sixties who had recovered from COVID-19. CDR3 in amino acids: CASSETSGYNEQFF. For the CDR3, the DNA is TGTGCCAGCTCAGAGACTAGCGGATACAATGAGCAGTTCTTC.